The rows below give T cell receptor beta chains drawn from one sample of a study of blood T cell repertoires in COVID-19. Assay: immunoSEQ multiplex PCR; the TCRdb copy retains only in-frame clones and omits some. This sample has about 190,000 clones, with roughly 81% found just once. The specimen was peripheral blood. The receptor source for this set is a woman aged 70-85 years with active or convalescent COVID-19. Each CDR3 is given with its conserved first and last residue. The D gene is left open where the match is weak. Rows give clone size only sometimes, using once, few, many, or a class for an expanded clone.

clone_size: NA
d_call: TRBD2
cdr3_length: 16
j_call: TRBJ2-2
v_call: TRBV14
cdr3_aa: CASSQGSGSYTGELFF
cdr3_nt: TGTGCCAGCAGCCAGGGGAGCGGGAGTTACACCGGGGAGCTGTTTTTT

clone_size: NA
d_call: TRBD1
cdr3_length: 16
j_call: TRBJ2-7
v_call: TRBV5-6
cdr3_aa: CASSLGATGISYEQYF
cdr3_nt: TGTGCCAGCAGCTTGGGGGCGACAGGGATCTCCTACGAGCAGTACTTC

clone_size: NA
d_call: NA
cdr3_length: 14
j_call: TRBJ1-5
v_call: TRBV9
cdr3_aa: CASSGDHSNQPQHF
cdr3_nt: TGTGCCAGCAGCGGAGATCATAGCAATCAGCCCCAGCATTTT

clone_size: once
d_call: TRBD1
cdr3_length: 15
j_call: TRBJ2-1
v_call: TRBV19
cdr3_aa: CASSSGTGDGNEQFF
cdr3_nt: TGTGCCAGTAGTTCCGGGACAGGGGACGGCAATGAGCAGTTCTTC

clone_size: NA
d_call: NA
cdr3_length: 13
j_call: TRBJ2-5
v_call: TRBV27
cdr3_aa: CASSASAKETQYF
cdr3_nt: TGTGCCAGCAGTGCAAGCGCTAAGGAGACCCAGTACTTC

clone_size: NA
d_call: NA
cdr3_length: 12
j_call: TRBJ1-1
v_call: TRBV2
cdr3_aa: CASKGRTAEAFF
cdr3_nt: TGTGCCAGCAAGGGGCGTACGGCTGAAGCTTTCTTT

clone_size: NA
d_call: NA
cdr3_length: 15
j_call: TRBJ1-5
v_call: TRBV7-9
cdr3_aa: CASSSGRQGGQPQHF
cdr3_nt: TGTGCCAGCAGCTCCGGTCGGCAGGGCGGTCAGCCCCAGCATTTT

clone_size: NA
d_call: NA
cdr3_length: 15
j_call: TRBJ2-7
v_call: TRBV5-1
cdr3_aa: CASSLGTAKLYEQYF
cdr3_nt: TGCGCCAGCAGCTTGGGTACAGCCAAACTCTACGAGCAGTACTTC

clone_size: NA
d_call: NA
cdr3_length: 14
j_call: TRBJ1-2
v_call: TRBV6-5
cdr3_aa: CASSYSNSNYGYTF
cdr3_nt: TGTGCCAGCAGTTACTCTAATTCTAACTATGGCTACACCTTC

clone_size: NA
d_call: TRBD2
cdr3_length: 15
j_call: TRBJ2-2
v_call: TRBV5-1
cdr3_aa: CASSLAAGGTGELFF
cdr3_nt: TGCGCCAGCAGCTTGGCTGCGGGAGGGACCGGGGAGCTGTTTTTT

clone_size: NA
d_call: NA
cdr3_length: 16
j_call: TRBJ1-4
v_call: TRBV5-1
cdr3_aa: CASSLFSSATNEKLFF
cdr3_nt: TGCGCCAGCAGCCTATTTTCATCGGCAACTAATGAAAAACTGTTTTTT

clone_size: NA
d_call: TRBD1
cdr3_length: 15
j_call: TRBJ1-5
v_call: TRBV6-5
cdr3_aa: CASSWTGIPNQPQHF
cdr3_nt: TGTGCCAGCAGCTGGACAGGGATCCCAAATCAGCCCCAGCATTTT

clone_size: NA
d_call: TRBD1
cdr3_length: 16
j_call: TRBJ1-6
v_call: TRBV15
cdr3_aa: CATSEDRGSYNSPLHF
cdr3_nt: TGTGCCACCAGCGAGGACAGGGGCTCCTATAATTCACCCCTCCACTTT

clone_size: NA
d_call: TRBD1
cdr3_length: 15
j_call: TRBJ2-1
v_call: TRBV30
cdr3_aa: CAWSPGTVPYNEQFF
cdr3_nt: TGTGCCTGGAGCCCCGGGACAGTCCCTTACAATGAGCAGTTCTTC

clone_size: NA
d_call: TRBD2
cdr3_length: 14
j_call: TRBJ2-3
v_call: TRBV5-1
cdr3_aa: CASSLWRTSGTQYF
cdr3_nt: TGCGCCAGCAGCTTATGGAGAACTAGCGGGACGCAGTATTTT

clone_size: once
d_call: NA
cdr3_length: 14
j_call: TRBJ2-1
v_call: TRBV5-4
cdr3_aa: CASSLGGVYNEQFF
cdr3_nt: TGTGCCAGCAGCTTGGGGGGGGTCTACAATGAGCAGTTCTTC

clone_size: NA
d_call: TRBD2
cdr3_length: 13
j_call: TRBJ2-4
v_call: TRBV6-5
cdr3_aa: CASMVAGADIQYF
cdr3_nt: TGTGCCAGCATGGTAGCGGGAGCGGACATTCAGTACTTC

clone_size: NA
d_call: NA
cdr3_length: 14
j_call: TRBJ2-1
v_call: TRBV5-1
cdr3_aa: CASSLGHSYNEQFF
cdr3_nt: TGCGCCAGCAGCTTGGGTCATTCCTACAATGAGCAGTTCTTC

clone_size: NA
d_call: TRBD1
cdr3_length: 17
j_call: TRBJ1-1
v_call: TRBV27
cdr3_aa: CASSLSPRQGRLTEAFF
cdr3_nt: TGTGCCAGCAGTTTATCCCCCCGACAGGGACGTCTCACTGAAGCTTTCTTT

clone_size: NA
d_call: NA
cdr3_length: 17
j_call: TRBJ2-7
v_call: TRBV11-2
cdr3_aa: CASSLGGGWTDYYEQYF
cdr3_nt: TGTGCCAGCAGCTTAGGTGGGGGATGGACAGATTACTACGAGCAGTACTTC

clone_size: NA
d_call: NA
cdr3_length: 15
j_call: TRBJ2-7
v_call: TRBV3-1/TRBV3-2
cdr3_aa: CASSQFLARSYEQYF
cdr3_nt: TGTGCCAGCAGCCAATTTCTAGCAAGGTCCTACGAGCAGTACTTC

clone_size: NA
d_call: TRBD2
cdr3_length: 18
j_call: TRBJ2-2
v_call: TRBV27
cdr3_aa: CASSPRLAGGYTGGELFF
cdr3_nt: TGTGCCAGCAGTCCAAGACTAGCGGGAGGGTATACGGGCGGGGAGCTGTTTTTT

clone_size: NA
d_call: TRBD1
cdr3_length: 13
j_call: TRBJ2-5
v_call: TRBV12-3/TRBV12-4
cdr3_aa: CASSLHRGKTQYF
cdr3_nt: TGTGCCAGCAGTTTACACAGGGGGAAGACCCAGTACTTC

clone_size: once
d_call: NA
cdr3_length: 15
j_call: TRBJ1-5
v_call: TRBV11-2
cdr3_aa: CASSPTQGKGQPQHF
cdr3_nt: TGTGCCAGCAGCCCTACCCAGGGAAAGGGACAGCCCCAGCATTTT

clone_size: once
d_call: TRBD1
cdr3_length: 18
j_call: TRBJ2-5
v_call: TRBV2
cdr3_aa: CASSGGSRTGLKQETQYF
cdr3_nt: TGTGCCAGCAGTGGGGGTTCAAGGACAGGGTTAAAGCAGGAGACCCAGTACTTC

clone_size: NA
d_call: TRBD1
cdr3_length: 15
j_call: TRBJ1-4
v_call: TRBV18
cdr3_aa: CASAKNRGPDEKLFF
cdr3_nt: TGTGCCAGCGCAAAGAACAGGGGGCCTGACGAAAAACTGTTTTTT

clone_size: NA
d_call: NA
cdr3_length: 17
j_call: TRBJ2-7
v_call: TRBV11-1
cdr3_aa: CASSLAIDLDRPYEQYF
cdr3_nt: TGTGCCAGCAGCTTAGCAATCGATCTGGACAGACCTTACGAGCAGTACTTC

clone_size: few
d_call: TRBD2
cdr3_length: 17
j_call: TRBJ2-3
v_call: TRBV7-9
cdr3_aa: CASSIKLAGATSDTQYF
cdr3_nt: TGTGCCAGCAGCATCAAATTAGCGGGAGCTACTTCAGATACGCAGTATTTT